What follows describes a single T cell receptor (beta chain). This specimen comes from a study of blood T cell repertoires in COVID-19. Study as a whole: Samples came from the United States, Italy and Spain, spanning acute and convalescent COVID-19. Sources were T cells, B-cell-depleted T cells, or PBMCs; the material itself was cDNA or gDNA.

As processed by the authors: Amplified reference gene primers provided the basis for estimating nucleated cell counts. The method was immunoSEQ multiplex PCR; TCRdb's version includes in-frame clones alone and lacks a portion of them. The DNA was the basis for D and trimming; V, J and clone size are from that table. The sample has about 150,000 clones, roughly four fifths seen once. The CDR3 sequence is 12 residues long. Germline values: CDR1 LNHDA, CDR2 SQIVND (reference sequence). V was clipped by 9 bases and J by 0 bases, with 6 bases between them. Sequencing used peripheral blood. This clonotype originated in a human donor with acute or convalescent COVID-19. The donor label of this sample is uncertain. The chain uses TRBV19 and TRBJ2-1; unclear D gene. The chain's CDR3 is CASLGSYNEQFF. Here the CDR3 DNA reads TGTGCCAGCCTAGGCTCCTACAATGAGCAGTTCTTC.